This is a list of T cell receptor beta chains from one sample in a study of blood T cell repertoires in COVID-19. Generated by immunoSEQ multiplex PCR, the TCRdb table keeps only in-frame clones and is missing some. This sample has 300,000 to 450,000 clones, with about 90% found just once. Sequencing was performed on peripheral blood. These receptors came from a woman in her 30s with COVID-19, enrolled during active disease. CDR3s include the opening cysteine and the closing phenylalanine or tryptophan. A D gene is named only where the DNA matches it firmly. Rows may omit the clone size; those that give it use once, few, many or a size class.

D gene: NA; V gene: TRBV11-3; clone size: NA; J gene: TRBJ2-1; CDR3 protein: CASSLGSRLNEQFF; CDR3 DNA: TGTGCCAGCAGCTTAGGCTCGAGGCTCAATGAGCAGTTCTTC
D gene: NA; V gene: TRBV7-2; clone size: NA; J gene: TRBJ2-5; CDR3 protein: CASSRGTAETQYF; CDR3 DNA: TGTGCCAGCAGCCGCGGGACAGCAGAGACCCAGTACTTC
D gene: NA; V gene: TRBV6-5; clone size: NA; J gene: TRBJ1-2; CDR3 protein: CASAGQVYGYTF; CDR3 DNA: TGTGCCAGCGCCGGTCAAGTCTATGGCTACACCTTC
D gene: TRBD2; V gene: TRBV10-1; clone size: NA; J gene: TRBJ2-3; CDR3 protein: CASSGLTSGGTDTQYF; CDR3 DNA: TGCGCCAGCAGTGGATTAACTAGCGGTGGCACAGATACGCAGTATTTT
D gene: TRBD2; V gene: TRBV4-3; clone size: once; J gene: TRBJ2-2; CDR3 protein: CASSQGLAGGGTGELFF; CDR3 DNA: TGCGCCAGCAGCCAAGGACTAGCGGGAGGTGGCACCGGGGAGCTGTTTTTT
D gene: TRBD1; V gene: TRBV19; clone size: few; J gene: TRBJ1-5; CDR3 protein: CASRGQGGPQPQHF; CDR3 DNA: TGTGCCAGCCGTGGACAGGGAGGCCCTCAGCCCCAGCATTTT
D gene: NA; V gene: TRBV28; clone size: few; J gene: TRBJ2-7; CDR3 protein: CASSLELDRPYEQYF; CDR3 DNA: TGTGCCAGCAGTTTGGAGCTAGACAGGCCCTACGAGCAGTACTTC
D gene: TRBD2; V gene: TRBV7-2; clone size: NA; J gene: TRBJ2-7; CDR3 protein: CASSPFGLAGYSYEQYF; CDR3 DNA: TGTGCCAGCAGCCCGTTTGGACTAGCGGGTTACTCCTACGAGCAGTACTTC
D gene: NA; V gene: TRBV6-6; clone size: NA; J gene: TRBJ1-2; CDR3 protein: CATLLGGVGGYGYTF; CDR3 DNA: TGTGCCACTCTACTGGGAGGGGTCGGGGGCTATGGCTACACCTTC
D gene: NA; V gene: TRBV27; clone size: NA; J gene: TRBJ1-5; CDR3 protein: CASSLQGGNQPQHF; CDR3 DNA: TGTGCCAGCAGTTTACAGGGAGGGAATCAGCCCCAGCATTTT
D gene: TRBD2; V gene: TRBV29-1; clone size: NA; J gene: TRBJ2-5; CDR3 protein: CSVDASGRAGETQYF; CDR3 DNA: TGCAGCGTTGACGCTAGCGGGAGGGCCGGTGAGACCCAGTACTTC
D gene: NA; V gene: TRBV5-1; clone size: NA; J gene: TRBJ1-1; CDR3 protein: CASSLGARGNTEAFF; CDR3 DNA: TGCGCCAGCAGCTTGGGAGCGCGCGGGAACACTGAAGCTTTCTTT
D gene: TRBD1; V gene: TRBV9; clone size: NA; J gene: TRBJ1-3; CDR3 protein: CASSALKRGLGGNTIYF; CDR3 DNA: TGTGCCAGCAGCGCCTTAAAGAGGGGGCTCGGCGGAAACACCATATATTTT
D gene: NA; V gene: TRBV7-9; clone size: NA; J gene: TRBJ2-7; CDR3 protein: CASSLSLGGMAYEQYF; CDR3 DNA: TGTGCCAGCAGCTTATCTCTGGGGGGAATGGCCTACGAGCAGTACTTC
D gene: NA; V gene: TRBV6-4; clone size: NA; J gene: TRBJ1-5; CDR3 protein: CASSDVAGLNQPQHF; CDR3 DNA: TGTGCCAGCAGTGACGTAGCTGGACTCAATCAGCCCCAGCATTTT
D gene: TRBD1; V gene: TRBV11-3; clone size: NA; J gene: TRBJ1-1; CDR3 protein: CASSLETGWFTEAFF; CDR3 DNA: TGTGCCAGCAGCTTAGAGACAGGGTGGTTCACTGAAGCTTTCTTT
D gene: NA; V gene: TRBV27; clone size: NA; J gene: TRBJ2-1; CDR3 protein: CASSLQGLSEQFF; CDR3 DNA: TGTGCCAGCAGTTTGCAGGGATTGAGTGAGCAGTTCTTC
D gene: TRBD1; V gene: TRBV4-1; clone size: NA; J gene: TRBJ1-2; CDR3 protein: CASSQDVDRVGYGYTF; CDR3 DNA: TGCGCCAGCAGCCAAGATGTGGACAGGGTAGGCTATGGCTACACCTTC
D gene: TRBD2; V gene: TRBV5-4; clone size: NA; J gene: TRBJ2-1; CDR3 protein: CASTSGLDNEQFF; CDR3 DNA: TGTGCCAGCACCTCGGGACTAGACAATGAGCAGTTCTTC
D gene: TRBD2; V gene: TRBV4-2; clone size: NA; J gene: TRBJ2-7; CDR3 protein: CASSQASGERYEQYF; CDR3 DNA: TGTGCCAGCAGCCAAGCTAGCGGGGAAAGGTACGAGCAGTACTTC
D gene: TRBD2; V gene: TRBV7-8; clone size: NA; J gene: TRBJ2-5; CDR3 protein: CASSLLAGVGETQYF; CDR3 DNA: TGTGCCAGCAGCTTACTAGCGGGAGTCGGAGAGACCCAGTACTTC
D gene: TRBD2; V gene: TRBV4-1; clone size: once; J gene: TRBJ2-1; CDR3 protein: CASSLTSGRANEQFF; CDR3 DNA: TGCGCCAGCAGCCTTACTAGCGGGAGGGCCAATGAGCAGTTCTTC
D gene: TRBD1; V gene: TRBV7-2; clone size: once; J gene: TRBJ1-5; CDR3 protein: CASSPDRGDQPQHF; CDR3 DNA: TGTGCCAGCAGCCCTGACAGGGGCGATCAGCCCCAGCATTTT
D gene: TRBD1; V gene: TRBV2; clone size: NA; J gene: TRBJ1-2; CDR3 protein: CAIRTGGVDGYTF; CDR3 DNA: TGTGCCATCCGGACAGGGGGCGTAGATGGCTACACCTTC
D gene: TRBD1; V gene: TRBV15; clone size: NA; J gene: TRBJ1-5; CDR3 protein: CATSRDGQGFQPQHF; CDR3 DNA: TGTGCCACCAGCAGAGATGGACAGGGCTTTCAGCCCCAGCATTTT
D gene: NA; V gene: TRBV6-6; clone size: NA; J gene: TRBJ1-5; CDR3 protein: CASSGGTAGQPQHF; CDR3 DNA: TGTGCCAGCAGTGGAGGGACGGCGGGTCAGCCCCAGCATTTT
D gene: TRBD2; V gene: TRBV19; clone size: NA; J gene: TRBJ2-2; CDR3 protein: CASSSLAGGGTGELFF; CDR3 DNA: TGTGCCAGTAGTTCACTAGCGGGAGGAGGGACCGGGGAGCTGTTTTTT
D gene: NA; V gene: TRBV4-1; clone size: NA; J gene: TRBJ1-6; CDR3 protein: CASSQVGAGRQDSPLHF; CDR3 DNA: TGCGCCAGCAGCCAAGTTGGGGCAGGGAGGCAGGATTCACCCCTCCACTTT
D gene: TRBD2; V gene: TRBV2; clone size: NA; J gene: TRBJ2-1; CDR3 protein: CASRGGTSGDEQFF; CDR3 DNA: TGTGCCAGCAGAGGTGGGACTAGCGGGGATGAGCAGTTCTTC
D gene: TRBD2; V gene: TRBV10-3; clone size: NA; J gene: TRBJ2-1; CDR3 protein: CAIGTSGGSPSANEQFF; CDR3 DNA: TGTGCCATCGGGACTAGCGGGGGGTCTCCTTCTGCGAATGAGCAGTTCTTC
D gene: TRBD1; V gene: TRBV6-5; clone size: NA; J gene: TRBJ2-7; CDR3 protein: CASSQPGDRGEQYF; CDR3 DNA: TGTGCCAGCAGTCAACCGGGGGACAGGGGCGAGCAGTACTTC
D gene: TRBD2; V gene: TRBV9; clone size: once; J gene: TRBJ2-3; CDR3 protein: CASSVGLAGGVTDTQYF; CDR3 DNA: TGTGCCAGCAGCGTCGGACTAGCGGGGGGGGTAACAGATACGCAGTATTTT
D gene: TRBD1; V gene: TRBV5-1; clone size: NA; J gene: TRBJ1-2; CDR3 protein: CASSWGQGESGYTF; CDR3 DNA: TGCGCCAGCAGCTGGGGACAGGGGGAGTCTGGCTACACCTTC
D gene: TRBD1; V gene: TRBV18; clone size: NA; J gene: TRBJ1-4; CDR3 protein: CASSPFGQANNEKLFF; CDR3 DNA: TGTGCCAGCTCACCTTTCGGACAGGCGAATAATGAAAAACTGTTTTTT
D gene: TRBD1; V gene: TRBV7-2; clone size: NA; J gene: TRBJ1-1; CDR3 protein: CASSHDRVETEAFF; CDR3 DNA: TGTGCCAGCAGTCACGACAGGGTTGAGACTGAAGCTTTCTTT
D gene: TRBD1; V gene: TRBV5-1; clone size: NA; J gene: TRBJ2-2; CDR3 protein: CASSSMTGGVGELFF; CDR3 DNA: TGCGCCAGCAGCTCAATGACAGGGGGAGTTGGGGAGCTGTTTTTT
D gene: TRBD1; V gene: TRBV5-1; clone size: NA; J gene: TRBJ2-5; CDR3 protein: CASSKGQGEGEETQYF; CDR3 DNA: TGCGCCAGCAGCAAGGGACAGGGCGAGGGGGAAGAGACCCAGTACTTC
D gene: NA; V gene: TRBV2; clone size: NA; J gene: TRBJ2-5; CDR3 protein: CAIPHASRRGETQYF; CDR3 DNA: TGTGCCATCCCGCACGCTAGCCGAAGAGGGGAGACCCAGTACTTC
D gene: NA; V gene: TRBV9; clone size: NA; J gene: TRBJ1-1; CDR3 protein: CASSPGVGETEAFF; CDR3 DNA: TGTGCCAGCAGCCCCGGGGTTGGCGAGACTGAAGCTTTCTTT
D gene: TRBD1; V gene: TRBV9; clone size: NA; J gene: TRBJ2-7; CDR3 protein: CASSVGAGGSYEQYF; CDR3 DNA: TGTGCCAGCAGCGTAGGGGCAGGGGGATCCTACGAGCAGTACTTC
D gene: NA; V gene: TRBV18; clone size: NA; J gene: TRBJ1-2; CDR3 protein: CASSPGANYGYTF; CDR3 DNA: TGTGCCAGCTCACCAGGAGCTAACTATGGCTACACCTTC
D gene: TRBD2; V gene: TRBV25-1; clone size: NA; J gene: TRBJ2-3; CDR3 protein: CASSDLAGGSRTDTQYF; CDR3 DNA: TGTGCCAGCAGTGATTTAGCGGGAGGCTCCCGCACAGATACGCAGTATTTT
D gene: NA; V gene: TRBV11-1; clone size: NA; J gene: TRBJ2-3; CDR3 protein: CASSLNGGLSTDTQYF; CDR3 DNA: TGTGCCAGCAGCTTAAACGGGGGGCTGAGCACAGATACGCAGTATTTT
D gene: NA; V gene: TRBV6-5; clone size: once; J gene: TRBJ1-2; CDR3 protein: CASKISGHLNYGYTF; CDR3 DNA: TGTGCCAGCAAAATTTCGGGACACCTTAACTATGGCTACACCTTC
D gene: NA; V gene: TRBV19; clone size: NA; J gene: TRBJ1-2; CDR3 protein: CASSISLGNYGYTF; CDR3 DNA: TGTGCCAGTAGTATCTCCCTAGGAAACTATGGCTACACCTTC
D gene: NA; V gene: TRBV7-9; clone size: NA; J gene: TRBJ2-5; CDR3 protein: CASSLTPGETQYF; CDR3 DNA: TGTGCCAGCAGCTTAACCCCCGGAGAGACCCAGTACTTC
D gene: NA; V gene: TRBV11-1; clone size: few; J gene: TRBJ2-7; CDR3 protein: CASSLRDEQYF; CDR3 DNA: TGTGCCAGCAGCTTGCGGGACGAGCAGTACTTC
D gene: NA; V gene: TRBV7-9; clone size: NA; J gene: TRBJ1-2; CDR3 protein: CASSLYSYGYTF; CDR3 DNA: TGTGCCAGCAGCTTATATAGCTATGGCTACACCTTC
D gene: NA; V gene: TRBV30; clone size: NA; J gene: TRBJ1-2; CDR3 protein: CAWSHGTGTNNYGYTF; CDR3 DNA: TGTGCCTGGAGCCACGGGACCGGGACAAACAACTATGGCTACACCTTC
D gene: TRBD1; V gene: TRBV19; clone size: once; J gene: TRBJ1-1; CDR3 protein: CASSPTGTGGNTEAFF; CDR3 DNA: TGTGCCAGTAGTCCGACCGGGACAGGGGGAAACACTGAAGCTTTCTTT